Shown below are 3 T cell receptor beta chains from a single sample sequenced in a study of metastatic and nonmetastatic thyroid tumors. Prior to thyroid surgery, none of the patients had received any treatment. TCRdb reprocessed the PCR reads using MiXCR. The sample records 6,000 to 7,500 clones, 25% to 30% being singletons. Sequenced material: adjacent normal tissue. Source of these receptors: a female donor with papillary thyroid cancer or a benign thyroid nodule (not recorded which). Some clones in this sample may be carry-over from other donors' samples.

This clone was observed a few times. The chain employs TRBV6-1 and TRBJ2-7; 7 nucleotides match TRBD1. The germline V gene has CDR1 MNHNS and CDR2 SASEGT. This CDR3 contains 15 residues. With V trimmed by 6 bases and J by 3 bases, 11 bases remained unmatched. The CDR3 sequence: CASSDDRVNYYEQYF. As DNA, the CDR3 is TGTGCCAGCAGCGATGACAGGGTAAATTACTACGAGCAGTACTTC.

This clone has more than one count but fewer than ten. V and J are TRBV6-4 and TRBJ1-1, with unresolved D. CDR1 is MRHNA and CDR2 is SNTAGT in the germline V gene. This CDR3 comprises 10 residues. Trimming left V 2 bases short and J 10 bases short, with 5 bases between. CDR3 coding DNA: TGTGCCAGCAGTGACGAAGGAGCTTTCTTT. Its translation: CASSDEGAFF.

This clone has a handful of counts. The gene calls are TRBV27 and TRBJ2-3; 10 bases fit TRBD2. The germline V gene encodes CDR1 MNHEY and CDR2 SMNVEV (reference sequence). The CDR3 sequence is 15 residues long. The V gene end was trimmed by 3 bases and the J gene end by 4 bases; junction bases not matched to a gene: 4. CDR3 residues: CASSLDSGRSDTQYF. The CDR3 DNA follows: TGTGCCAGCAGTTTGGATAGCGGGAGGTCAGATACGCAGTATTTT.